A selection of T cell receptor beta chains follows, all from one sample in a study of shared clonotypes between healthy human individuals. Data came from immunoSEQ multiplex PCR; TCRdb stores just in-frame clones and leaves some out. The profile shows some 500,000 clones, 70% to 80% of them singletons. The sequenced sample was PBMCs. The receptor set was obtained from a woman aged 40 to 50 in good health. Some clones in this sample may be carry-over from other donors' samples. Each CDR3 is given with its conserved first and last residue. The order of the fields is clone size, V gene, D gene, J gene, CDR3 DNA, CDR3 protein. The D gene is left open where the match is weak. Clone size is shown for a subset of rows, as once, few, many or a class of expanded clone.

>-|TRBV10-1|TRBD2|TRBJ2-7
TGCGCCAGCAGTCTCGGGAGCGGGAGTTCTAACGAGCAGTACTTC
CASSLGSGSSNEQYF
>-|TRBV19|-|TRBJ1-2
TGTGCCAGTAGTTCCGGGACCTATGGCTACACCTTC
CASSSGTYGYTF
>-|TRBV10-2|TRBD2|TRBJ2-7
TGCGCCAGCAGAGGAACTAGCGGCTACGAGCAGTACTTC
CASRGTSGYEQYF
>-|TRBV28|TRBD2|TRBJ2-5
TGTGCCAGCAGCACAGTCGCGGGAGTGGGGACCCAGTACTTC
CASSTVAGVGTQYF
>-|TRBV7-6|TRBD1|TRBJ2-7
TGTGCCAGCAGCCGGGGGACAGGACTCTCCTACGAGCAGTACTTC
CASSRGTGLSYEQYF
>few|TRBV15|TRBD2|TRBJ2-2
TGTGCCACCAGCAGAGATCCCGGGGGGGCCGGGGAGCTGTTTTTT
CATSRDPGGAGELFF
>-|TRBV10-1|-|TRBJ2-5
TGCGCCAGCAGTGAGTCACAGGGCCAAGAGACCCAGTACTTC
CASSESQGQETQYF
>once|TRBV11-2|-|TRBJ2-7
TGTGCCAGCAGCTTAACAGGTTCTAACGAGCAGTACTTC
CASSLTGSNEQYF
>-|TRBV7-9|-|TRBJ2-1
TGTGCCAGCAGCTTAGCTCTTAGTGGCTACAATGAGCAGTTCTTC
CASSLALSGYNEQFF
>-|TRBV29-1|-|TRBJ2-2
TGCAGCGGTACTACGTCGAACACCGGGGAGCTGTTTTTT
CSGTTSNTGELFF
>-|TRBV19|-|TRBJ1-1
TGTGCCAGTAGTTCACCGTCGTTGCAGAACACTGAAGCTTTCTTT
CASSSPSLQNTEAFF
>-|TRBV7-2|TRBD1|TRBJ2-5
TGTGCCAGCAGCACCTACAGGGGGTCCCAAGAGACCCAGTACTTC
CASSTYRGSQETQYF
>once|TRBV19|TRBD2|TRBJ2-3
TGTGCCAGTAGTACCCGGACTAGCGGGAGGCCAGATACGCAGTATTTT
CASSTRTSGRPDTQYF
>-|TRBV13|TRBD2|TRBJ2-3
TGTGCCAGCAGCTTAAAGGCTAGCGGGAGCACAGATACGCAGTATTTT
CASSLKASGSTDTQYF
>-|TRBV19|-|TRBJ1-1
TGTGCCGTAAGAGGGACACAGAACACTGAAGCTTTCTTT
CAVRGTQNTEAFF
>-|TRBV4-2|TRBD2|TRBJ2-1
TGTGCCAGCAGCCACGCGGGACTAGCGGCTTACAATGAGCAGTTCTTC
CASSHAGLAAYNEQFF
>-|TRBV15|TRBD1|TRBJ2-1
TGTGCCACCAGCAGGGACAGGGCAATCGATGAGCAGTTCTTC
CATSRDRAIDEQFF
>-|TRBV30|-|TRBJ1-1
TGTGCCTGGAAGGTTGTTGGTGTGGCAGGGAGTCTCGAAGCTTTCTTT
CAWKVVGVAGSLEAFF
>-|TRBV7-6|TRBD1|TRBJ2-1
TGTGCCAGCAGCCCCTACTCCGGGACAGGGGCGGATGAGCAGTTCTTC
CASSPYSGTGADEQFF
>-|TRBV2|-|TRBJ1-5
TGTGCCAGCACTCGGGACCAGGGAAATCAGCCCCAGCATTTT
CASTRDQGNQPQHF
>-|TRBV7-3|-|TRBJ2-7
TGTGCCAGCAGCCAAAACGGGGGACAGATAGGCGAGCAGTACTTC
CASSQNGGQIGEQYF
>-|TRBV15|-|TRBJ2-5
TGTGCCACCAGCAGAGATTTAGCAGGGGCGGGGGAGACCCAGTACTTC
CATSRDLAGAGETQYF
>-|TRBV11-3|-|TRBJ1-1
TGTGCCAGCAGCTTAGCCGGTGGGCGAACTGAAGCTTTCTTT
CASSLAGGRTEAFF
>-|TRBV7-5|-|TRBJ2-7
TGTGCCAGAAGCTTATGGAGGTGGCCAAATTGCGAGCAGTACTTC
CARSLWRWPNCEQYF
>few|TRBV14|TRBD1|TRBJ2-7
TGTGCCAGTAAGAGGACAGGGGAGTACGAGCAGTACTTC
CASKRTGEYEQYF
>-|TRBV19|-|TRBJ1-2
TGTGCCAGTAGTATTAGGACGGGTTATGGCTACACCTTC
CASSIRTGYGYTF
>-|TRBV6-4|TRBD2|TRBJ2-3
TGTGCCAGCAGCGATAGCGGGAGGCGGAGATATTTT
CASSDSGRRRYF
>-|TRBV11-2|TRBD1|TRBJ1-1
TGTGCCAGCAGCTTAGAAGCCAGGGGGTACACTGAAGCTTTCTTT
CASSLEARGYTEAFF
>few|TRBV7-3|-|TRBJ1-1
TGTGCCAGCAGCTTATCCCCGGGACAGAACACTGAAGCTTTCTTT
CASSLSPGQNTEAFF
>-|TRBV29-1|TRBD2|TRBJ2-7
TGCAGCGTTGAAGCCCCGCTAGCGGGAGTGTTCGAGCAGCACTTC
CSVEAPLAGVFEQHF
>once|TRBV7-2|-|TRBJ2-7
TGTGCCAGCAGCTTTAGGGAGAGCTCCTACGAGCAGTACTTC
CASSFRESSYEQYF